These 29 T cell receptor beta chains share one sample of origin, sequenced in a study of PD-L1 blockade in urothelial cancer. Generated by immunoSEQ multiplex PCR, the TCRdb table keeps only in-frame clones and is missing some. The sample records under 25,000 clones, around 81% being singletons. Specified time point: peripheral blood 6 weeks after treatment start. Sequences were derived from PBMCs, sampled around atezolizumab (anti-PD-L1) treatment. The receptors come from a man aged 50 or older with urothelial cancer.

The rearrangement links TRBV7-2 to TRBJ1-5, with 7 bases lining up with TRBD1. In germline, CDR1 is SGHTA, CDR2 FQGNSA. J was trimmed by 4 bases and V by 4 bases; bases with no gene match: 4. The CDR3 is 14 amino acids. The CDR3 region is CASSSGGPNQPQHF. The DNA for the CDR3 is TGTGCCAGCAGCTCAGGGGGACCAAATCAGCCCCAGCATTTT. The complete variable domain, with remaining parts taken from reference TRBV7-2 and TRBJ1-5, reads GAGVSQSPSNKVTEKGKDVELRCDPISGHTALYWYRQSLGQGLEFLIYFQGNSAPDKSGLPSDRFSAERTGGSVSTLTIQRTQQEDSAVYLCASSSGGPNQPQHFGDGTRLSIL.

The chain is built from TRBV6-1 and TRBJ2-1; TRBD1 matches at 7 bases. With V trimmed by 6 bases and J by 1 base, 3 bases remained unmatched. CDR3 size: 14 residues. From germline, CDR1 is MNHNS and CDR2 SASEGT. This chain's CDR3 is CASRATGSYNEQFF. The CDR3 DNA sequence: TGTGCCAGCAGAGCGACAGGGTCCTACAATGAGCAGTTCTTC.

This clone is labeled medium-sized (0.01 to 0.1%). The chain employs TRBV28 and TRBJ1-1; tentative D call: TRBD1 (5 bases). CDR3 length: 14 residues. The germline CDR1 and CDR2 sequences are MDHEN and SYDVKM. V lost 3 bases and J lost 5, with 13 bases in between. Here the CDR3 DNA reads TGTGCCAGCAGTTTCCAAGCGGGGCGGACTGAAGCTTTCTTT. This encodes CASSFQAGRTEAFF.

This clone occurred once. The chain has TRBV6-5 and TRBJ1-1, with TRBD1 identical over 7 bases. The CDR3 totals 15 residues. CDR1 is MNHEY and CDR2 is SVGAGI in the germline V gene. Unmatched junction bases numbered 7, after V lost 5 bases and J lost 1 base. The CDR3 DNA follows: TGTGCCAGCAGTAAAGGACAGGAGAGGAACACTGAAGCTTTCTTT. Translated: CASSKGQERNTEAFF.

In its sample, this clone was seen once. The chain carries TRBV5-4 and TRBJ2-7; D is perhaps TRBD1 (6 bases). V was shortened by 3 bases and J by 3 bases, with 10 bases between the two germline ends. The germline V gene encodes CDR1 SGHNT and CDR2 YYREEE (reference sequence). CDR3 length: 13 residues. CDR3 nucleotide sequence: TGTGCCAGCAGCTCGACAGGTAACTACGAGCAGTACTTC. Translated: CASSSTGNYEQYF.

This clone was picked up one time. The chain carries TRBV7-3 and TRBJ1-1; no definite D call. The germline V gene has CDR1 SGHTA and CDR2 FQGTGA. The ends were cut back, 1 base at V and 2 bases at J, with 8 bases in the middle. CDR3 size: 14 residues. In nucleotides, the CDR3 is TGTGCCAGCAGCTTAAGACGGGAAAACACTGAAGCTTTCTTT. It is translated as CASSLRRENTEAFF.

This clone was seen a single time. The genes are TRBV6-1 and TRBJ2-5, with 7 bases fitting TRBD1. Germline trimming cut 4 bases from V and 6 bases from J; bases unmatched to any gene: 5. The length of the CDR3 is 13 residues. Per the germline V gene, CDR1 is MNHNS and CDR2 is SASEGT. The CDR3 spells CASSATGWQTQYF. In DNA, the CDR3 is TGTGCCAGCAGTGCGACAGGGTGGCAGACCCAGTACTTC.

CDR3 loop: CAWSVLSGGKPQHF. The CDR3 bases are TGTGCCTGGAGTGTCCTTTCGGGGGGTAAGCCCCAGCATTTT. The rearrangement links TRBV30 to TRBJ1-5; TRBD1 might be the D (5 bases). This CDR3 contains 14 residues. Deletions cut 0 bases from V and 8 bases from J, with 14 bases between. CDR1 and CDR2 (germline): GTSNPN, SVGIG (reference sequence).

The CDR3 DNA sequence: TGTGCCAGCAGTTCCCCCCTGGGGACACAAGTCTACGAGCAGTACGTC. Translated: CASSSPLGTQVYEQYV. The chain is built from TRBV28 and TRBJ2-7; weak D call: TRBD1 (6 bases). Germline V gives CDR1 MDHEN, CDR2 SYDVKM. V lost 4 bases, J lost 3 bases, and 19 bases lay in between. The CDR3 spans 16 residues.

V and J are TRBV2 and TRBJ2-1, with D maybe TRBD1 (6 bases). Trimming removed 6 bases at V and 5 bases at J, with 11 bases between. CDR1 and CDR2 from the germline V gene are SNHLY and FYNNEI. The CDR3 totals 13 residues. CDR3 in DNA: TGTGCCAGCAGCAAAGGACAGAACAATGAGCAGTTCTTC. Its protein is CASSKGQNNEQFF.

The chain is built from TRBV19 and TRBJ2-3, with D possibly matching TRBD1 (5 bases). The V end was cut by 7 bases, the J end by 2 bases, with 10 bases between. CDR1 and CDR2 (germline): LNHDA, SQIVND (reference sequence). The CDR3 extends over 13 amino acids. The CDR3 here is CASMGQNTDTQYF. As DNA, the CDR3 is TGTGCCAGTATGGGGCAAAACACAGATACGCAGTATTTT.

This clone has just one count. The chain carries TRBV11-2 and TRBJ1-2, with D uncertain. Germline values: CDR1 SGHAT, CDR2 FQNNGV. V was clipped by 2 bases and J by 7 bases, with 8 bases between them. The CDR3 runs 12 residues. CDR3 loop: CASSLMEAGYTF. The CDR3, as DNA: TGTGCCAGCAGCTTAATGGAGGCTGGCTACACCTTC.

This chain connects TRBV11-2 to TRBJ1-4, with 10 bases fitting TRBD1. The CDR3 covers 14 residues. Germline-derived CDR1 and CDR2 are SGHAT and FQNNGV. V shed 5 bases, J shed 7 bases, and the junction held 4 bases outside the gene matches. CDR3 residues: CASSRDRGGEKLFF. The CDR3 nucleotides are TGTGCCAGCAGCCGGGACAGGGGAGGTGAAAAACTGTTTTTT.

Written as DNA, the CDR3 is TGTGCCAGCAGTTTACCCGGCAGGGGCGACTACGAGCAGTACGTC. This codes for CASSLPGRGDYEQYV. This sequence joins TRBV28 and TRBJ2-7, with D tentatively TRBD1 (6 bases). This CDR3 spans 15 amino acids. Germline loops: CDR1 MDHEN, CDR2 SYDVKM. V lost 2 bases and J lost 3, with 14 bases in between.

V gene TRBV10-3 combines with J gene TRBJ1-5; D is unclear. The CDR3 has 13 residues. V lost 4 bases, J lost 7 bases, and 11 bases lay in between. Germline V CDR1 and CDR2: ENHRY, SYGVKD. The CDR3 loop reads CAISGRAEQPQHF. Written as DNA, the CDR3 is TGTGCCATCAGTGGGAGGGCAGAGCAGCCCCAGCATTTT.

This clone ranks as medium-sized. V usage is TRBV2 and J usage is TRBJ1-2, with 8 bases identical to TRBD1. This CDR3 comprises 14 residues. V lost 4 bases and J lost 7; bases outside the gene matches: 8. The germline CDR1 and CDR2 sequences are SNHLY and FYNNEI. CDR3 in amino acids: CASSVGRGLGGYTF. The DNA for the CDR3 is TGTGCCAGCAGTGTTGGCAGGGGGCTCGGTGGCTACACCTTC. The whole variable domain, remainder taken from reference TRBV2 and TRBJ1-2, is EPEVTQTPSHQVTQMGQEVILRCVPISNHLYFYWYRQILGQKVEFLVSFYNNEISEKSEIFDDQFSVERPDGSNFTLKIRSTKLEDSAMYFCASSVGRGLGGYTFGSGTRLTVV.

CDR3 sequence reads: CASSRRQASTSYNEQFF. CDR3 in DNA: TGTGCCAGCAGCCGCAGACAGGCGTCAACCTCCTACAATGAGCAGTTCTTC. The chain couples TRBV5-5 to TRBJ2-1; TRBD1 might be the D (6 bases). The CDR3 is 17 residues long. V was cut by 4 bases and J by 0 bases, with 17 bases left in between. Germline-derived CDR1 and CDR2 are SGHKS and YYEKEE (reference sequence).

The chain is built from TRBV7-9 and TRBJ2-2, with TRBD2 matching 14 bases. Unmatched junction bases numbered 7, after V lost 4 bases and J lost 0 bases. Germline V gene sequence: CDR1 SEHNR, CDR2 FQNEAQ (reference sequence). This CDR3 is built from 19 residues. CDR3 amino acids: CASSSTSGGDTSNTGELFF. The CDR3 DNA follows: TGTGCCAGCAGCTCGACTAGCGGGGGGGACACCTCGAACACCGGGGAGCTGTTTTTT.

V is TRBV19 and J is TRBJ1-5; 8 nucleotides agree with TRBD1. The germline CDR1 and CDR2 sequences are LNHDA and SQIVND (reference sequence). The CDR3 extends over 14 amino acids. V lost 4 bases, J lost 4 bases, and 3 bases stayed unmatched. In DNA form, the CDR3 reads TGTGCCAGTAGTACCCAGGGGGCAAATCAGCCCCAGCATTTT. Its translation: CASSTQGANQPQHF.

This chain uses TRBV5-1 with TRBJ1-6; 7 bases agree with TRBD1. V lost 4 bases to trimming and J lost 5 bases; unmatched junction nucleotides: 6. The CDR3 has 15 amino acids. CDR1 is SGHRS and CDR2 is YFSETQ in the germline V gene. The chain's CDR3 is CASSRDSLNNSPLHF. The CDR3 coding sequence is TGCGCCAGCAGCAGGGACAGCCTGAATAATTCACCCCTCCACTTT. The whole variable domain, remainder taken from reference TRBV5-1 and TRBJ1-6, is KAGVTQTPRYLIKTRGQQVTLSCSPISGHRSVSWYQQTPGQGLQFLFEYFSETQRNKGNFPGRFSGRQFSNSRSEMNVSTLELGDSALYLCASSRDSLNNSPLHFGNGTRLTVT.

The chain combines TRBV5-1 with TRBJ2-2; perhaps TRBD2 as D (6 bases). Germline V gives CDR1 SGHRS, CDR2 YFSETQ. V was shortened by 4 bases and J by 2 bases, with 12 bases between the two germline ends. The CDR3 consists of 15 residues. CDR3 sequence (DNA): TGCGCCAGCAGCCCGGGACTTACCAACACCGGGGAGCTGTTTTTT. This sequence encodes CASSPGLTNTGELFF. The full variable domain, rest sourced from reference TRBV5-1 and TRBJ2-2, is KAGVTQTPRYLIKTRGQQVTLSCSPISGHRSVSWYQQTPGQGLQFLFEYFSETQRNKGNFPGRFSGRQFSNSRSEMNVSTLELGDSALYLCASSPGLTNTGELFFGEGSRLTVL.

The chain links TRBV5-6 to TRBJ2-5; the D gene is possibly TRBD1 (7 bases). The germline CDR1 and CDR2 sequences are SGHDT and YYEEEE. The V end lost 2 bases, the J end lost 5 bases, and 13 bases lay between the germline ends. This CDR3 has 14 amino acids. The CDR3 spells CASSFVTGRETQYF. CDR3 nucleotide sequence: TGTGCCAGCAGCTTTGTGACAGGGAGGGAGACCCAGTACTTC. The variable domain in full, with the rest retrieved from reference TRBV5-6 and TRBJ2-5, is DAGVTQSPTHLIKTRGQQVTLRCSPKSGHDTVSWYQQALGQGPQFIFQYYEEEERQRGNFPDRFSGHQFPNYSSELNVNALLLGDSALYLCASSFVTGRETQYFGPGTRLLVL.

The V gene is TRBV9, the J gene TRBJ2-1; 7 bases agree with TRBD2. In germline, CDR1 is SGDLS, CDR2 YYNGEE. This CDR3 contains 14 residues. V was pared by 3 bases and J by 6 bases, with 6 bases of the junction left unmatched. CDR3 residues: CASSAGTTFNEQFF. CDR3 in DNA: TGTGCCAGCAGCGCCGGGACTACCTTCAATGAGCAGTTCTTC.

This chain joins TRBV28 and TRBJ1-5; TRBD1 matches 7 bases. This CDR3 comprises 16 residues. Trimming at V came to 2 bases and at J to 3 bases, leaving 7 bases not matched to a gene. CDR1 is MDHEN, CDR2 SYDVKM, per germline. CDR3 sequence (DNA): TGTGCCAGCAGTTTACCTCAGGGGGTGGACAATCAGCCCCAGCATTTT. Protein sequence: CASSLPQGVDNQPQHF.

The V gene is TRBV5-4, the J gene TRBJ1-5; D may be TRBD1 (6 bases). CDR1 is SGHNT, CDR2 YYREEE, per germline (reference sequence). The CDR3 covers 15 residues. Between the trimmed V and J ends, which lost 5 bases and 4 bases, there was a span of 16 bases. As DNA, the CDR3 is TGTGCCAGCAGTGAAGGGGGTGGAGTAAATCAGCCCCAGCATTTT. Its protein product is CASSEGGGVNQPQHF.

J is TRBJ1-2 and V is TRBV6-5; D is undetermined. Germline assignment: CDR1 MNHEY and CDR2 SVGAGI. Between the trimmed V and J ends, which lost 5 bases and 5 bases, there was a span of 12 bases. The CDR3 loop spans 13 amino acids. This CDR3 reads CASSRTPDYGYTF. As DNA, the CDR3 is TGTGCCAGCAGTCGAACACCTGATTATGGCTACACCTTC.

The gene calls are TRBV27 and TRBJ2-7; 8 bases are a match to TRBD2. The length of the CDR3 is 15 residues. Trimming cost V 6 bases and J 4 bases; bases outside gene matches: 11. CDR1 is MNHEY and CDR2 is SMNVEV in the germline V gene (reference sequence). The DNA for the CDR3 is TGTGCCAGCAGGTTTTGGACTAGCCAGAGTTACGAGCAGTACTTC. It is translated as CASRFWTSQSYEQYF.

The chain has TRBV5-1 and TRBJ2-5; D perhaps matches TRBD1 (6 bases). The germline V gene has CDR1 SGHRS and CDR2 YFSETQ. V was trimmed by 4 bases and J by 5 bases, leaving 6 bases between them. CDR3 length: 11 residues. CDR3 protein: CASSQGETQYF. CDR3 in DNA: TGCGCCAGCAGCCAGGGGGAGACCCAGTACTTC.

The chain couples TRBV27 to TRBJ1-1; D is unresolved. Germline-derived CDR1 and CDR2 are MNHEY and SMNVEV (reference sequence). CDR3 length: 14 amino acids. Trimming removed 3 bases at V and 1 base at J, with 9 bases between. The CDR3 loop is CASSFGVSNTEAFF. CDR3 nucleotide sequence: TGTGCCAGCAGTTTCGGGGTTTCGAACACTGAAGCTTTCTTT.